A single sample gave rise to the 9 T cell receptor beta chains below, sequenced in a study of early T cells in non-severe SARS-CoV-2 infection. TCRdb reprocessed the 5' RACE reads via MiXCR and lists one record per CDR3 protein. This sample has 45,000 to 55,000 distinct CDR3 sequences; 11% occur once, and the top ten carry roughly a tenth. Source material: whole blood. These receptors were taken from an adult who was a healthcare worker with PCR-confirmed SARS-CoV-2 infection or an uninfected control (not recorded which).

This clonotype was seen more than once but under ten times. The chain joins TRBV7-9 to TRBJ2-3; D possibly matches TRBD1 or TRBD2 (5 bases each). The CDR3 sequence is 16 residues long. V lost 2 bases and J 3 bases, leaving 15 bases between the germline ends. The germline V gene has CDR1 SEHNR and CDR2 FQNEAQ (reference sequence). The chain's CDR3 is CASSLRRAGRTDTQYF. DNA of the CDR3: TGTGCCAGCAGCTTAAGGCGGGCAGGGCGGACAGATACGCAGTATTTT.

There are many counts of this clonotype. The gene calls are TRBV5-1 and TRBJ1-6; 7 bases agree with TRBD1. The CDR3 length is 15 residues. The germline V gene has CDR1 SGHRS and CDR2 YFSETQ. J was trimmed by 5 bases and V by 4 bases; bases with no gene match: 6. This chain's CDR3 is CASSPGDRDNSPLHF. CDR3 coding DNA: TGCGCCAGCAGCCCAGGGGACAGAGATAATTCACCCCTCCACTTT.

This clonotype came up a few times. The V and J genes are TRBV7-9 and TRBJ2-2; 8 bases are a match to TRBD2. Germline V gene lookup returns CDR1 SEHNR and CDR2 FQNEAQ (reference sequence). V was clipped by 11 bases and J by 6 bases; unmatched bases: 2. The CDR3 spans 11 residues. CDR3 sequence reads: CAPGGAGELFF. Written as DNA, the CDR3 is TGTGCCCCGGGGGGGGCCGGGGAGCTGTTTTTT. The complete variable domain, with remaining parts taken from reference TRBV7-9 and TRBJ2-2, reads DTGVSQNPRHKITKRGQNVTFRCDPISEHNRLYWYRQTLGQGPEFLTYFQNEAQLEKSRLLSDRFSAERPKGSFSTLEIQRTEQGDSAMYLCAPGGAGELFFGEGSRLTVL.

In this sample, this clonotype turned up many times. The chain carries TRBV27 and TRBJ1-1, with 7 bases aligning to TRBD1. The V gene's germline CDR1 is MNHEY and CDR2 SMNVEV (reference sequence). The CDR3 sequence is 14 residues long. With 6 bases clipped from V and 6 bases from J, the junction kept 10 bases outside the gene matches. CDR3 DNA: TGTGCCAGCAGCCGGACTGACAGGGTTTCTGAAGCTTTCTTT. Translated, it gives CASSRTDRVSEAFF.

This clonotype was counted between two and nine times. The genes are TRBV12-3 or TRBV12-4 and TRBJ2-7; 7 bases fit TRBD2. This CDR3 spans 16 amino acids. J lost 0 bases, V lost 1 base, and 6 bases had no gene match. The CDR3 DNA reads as TGTGCCAGCAGTTTAGTAGCGGGCCGAAACTCCTACGAGCAGTACTTC. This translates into CASSLVAGRNSYEQYF.

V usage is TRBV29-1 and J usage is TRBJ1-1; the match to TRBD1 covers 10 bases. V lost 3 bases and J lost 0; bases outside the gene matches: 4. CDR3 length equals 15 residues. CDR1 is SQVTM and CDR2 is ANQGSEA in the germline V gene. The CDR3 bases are TGCAGCGTTGAGACCGGGACAGGGGTGAACACTGAAGCTTTCTTT. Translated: CSVETGTGVNTEAFF.

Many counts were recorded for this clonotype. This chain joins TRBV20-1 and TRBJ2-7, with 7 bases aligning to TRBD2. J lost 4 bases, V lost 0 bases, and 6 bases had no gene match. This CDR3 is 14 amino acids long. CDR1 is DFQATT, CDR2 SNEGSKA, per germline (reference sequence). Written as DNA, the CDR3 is TGCAGTGCTAGAGAGGGCGGGGGTGAGTACGAGCAGTACTTC. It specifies CSAREGGGEYEQYF.

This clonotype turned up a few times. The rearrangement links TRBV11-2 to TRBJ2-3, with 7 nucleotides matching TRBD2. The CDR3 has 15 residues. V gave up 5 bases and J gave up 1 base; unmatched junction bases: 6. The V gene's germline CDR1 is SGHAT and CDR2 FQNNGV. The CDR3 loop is CASSHRTRRTDTQYF. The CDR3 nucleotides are TGTGCCAGCAGCCATCGGACTAGACGCACAGATACGCAGTATTTT.

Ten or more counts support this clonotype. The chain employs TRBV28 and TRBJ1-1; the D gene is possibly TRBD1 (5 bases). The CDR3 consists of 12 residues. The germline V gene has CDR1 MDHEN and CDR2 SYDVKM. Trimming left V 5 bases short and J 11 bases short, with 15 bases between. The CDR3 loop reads CASSILTRDAFF. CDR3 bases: TGTGCCAGCAGTATTCTAACCCGGGACGCTTTCTTT. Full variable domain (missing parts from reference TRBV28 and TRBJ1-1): DVKVTQSSRYLVKRTGEKVFLECVQDMDHENMFWYRQDPGLGLRLIYFSYDVKMKEKGDIPEGYSVSREKKERFSLILESASTNQTSMYLCASSILTRDAFFGQGTRLTVV.